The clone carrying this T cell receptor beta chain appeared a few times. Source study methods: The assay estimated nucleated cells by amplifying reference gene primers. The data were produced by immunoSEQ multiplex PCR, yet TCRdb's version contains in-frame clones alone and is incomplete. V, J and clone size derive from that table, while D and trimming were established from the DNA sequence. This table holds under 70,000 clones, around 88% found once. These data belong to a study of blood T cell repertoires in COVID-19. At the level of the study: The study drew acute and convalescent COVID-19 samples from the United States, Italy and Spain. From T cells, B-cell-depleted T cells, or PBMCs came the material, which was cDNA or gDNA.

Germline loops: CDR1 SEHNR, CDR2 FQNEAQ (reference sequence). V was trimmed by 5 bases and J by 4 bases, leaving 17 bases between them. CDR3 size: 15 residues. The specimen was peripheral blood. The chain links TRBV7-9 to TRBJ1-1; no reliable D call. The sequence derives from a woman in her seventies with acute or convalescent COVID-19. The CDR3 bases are TGTGCCAGCAGCCCCCAGGCGCCTCTGATCACTGAAGCTTTCTTT. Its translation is CASSPQAPLITEAFF.